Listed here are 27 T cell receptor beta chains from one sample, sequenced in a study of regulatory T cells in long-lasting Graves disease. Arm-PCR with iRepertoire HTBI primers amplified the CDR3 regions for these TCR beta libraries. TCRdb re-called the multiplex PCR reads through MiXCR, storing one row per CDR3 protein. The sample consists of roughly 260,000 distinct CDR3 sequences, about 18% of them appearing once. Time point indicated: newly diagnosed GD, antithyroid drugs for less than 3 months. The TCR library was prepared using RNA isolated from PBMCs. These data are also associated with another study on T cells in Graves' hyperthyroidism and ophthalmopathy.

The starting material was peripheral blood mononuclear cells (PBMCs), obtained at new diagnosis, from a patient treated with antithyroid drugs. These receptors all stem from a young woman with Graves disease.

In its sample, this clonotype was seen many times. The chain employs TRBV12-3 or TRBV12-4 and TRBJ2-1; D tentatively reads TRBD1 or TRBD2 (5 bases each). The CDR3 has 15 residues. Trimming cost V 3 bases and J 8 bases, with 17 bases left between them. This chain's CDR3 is CASSLLLGAADEQFF. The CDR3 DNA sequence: TGTGCCAGCAGTTTGCTTTTAGGGGCAGCGGATGAGCAGTTCTTC.

CDR3 bases: TGTGCCAGTAGTATTGTAGGGTTACAGGCAGATACGCAGTATTTT. Its translation is CASSIVGLQADTQYF. This chain connects TRBV19 to TRBJ2-3, with a weak D call TRBD1 (5 bases). CDR3 length equals 15 residues. V lost 3 bases and J lost 4, with 14 bases in between. Looked up from germline, CDR1 is LNHDA and CDR2 is SQIVND (reference sequence).

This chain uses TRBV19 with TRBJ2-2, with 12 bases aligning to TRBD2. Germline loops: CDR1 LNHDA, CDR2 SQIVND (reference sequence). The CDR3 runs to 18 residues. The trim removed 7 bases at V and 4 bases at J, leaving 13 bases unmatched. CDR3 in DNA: TGTGCCAGTATGACTAGCGGGAGTAGACATAAGGGCACCGGGGAGCTGTTTTTT. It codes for CASMTSGSRHKGTGELFF.

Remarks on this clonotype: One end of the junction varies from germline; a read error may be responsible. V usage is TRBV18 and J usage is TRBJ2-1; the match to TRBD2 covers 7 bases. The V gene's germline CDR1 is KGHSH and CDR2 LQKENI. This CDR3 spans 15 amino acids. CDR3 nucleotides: TGTGTCAGCTCACCACCTAGCGGCATCGACAATGAGCAGTTCTTC. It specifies CVSSPPSGIDNEQFF.

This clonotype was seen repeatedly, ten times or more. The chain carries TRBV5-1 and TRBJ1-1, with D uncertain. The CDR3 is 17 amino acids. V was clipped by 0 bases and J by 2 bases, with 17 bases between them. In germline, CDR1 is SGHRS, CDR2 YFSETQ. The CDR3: CASSLDPAGWENTEAFF. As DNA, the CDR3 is TGCGCCAGCAGCTTGGATCCTGCCGGATGGGAAAACACTGAAGCTTTCTTT.

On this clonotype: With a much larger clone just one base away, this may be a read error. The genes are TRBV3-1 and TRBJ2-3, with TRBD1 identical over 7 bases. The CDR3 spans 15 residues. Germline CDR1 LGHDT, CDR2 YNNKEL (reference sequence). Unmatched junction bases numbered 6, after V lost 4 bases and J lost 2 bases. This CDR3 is CASSRTGRSTDTQYF. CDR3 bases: TGTGCCAGCAGCCGGACAGGACGTTCCACAGATACGCAGTATTTT.

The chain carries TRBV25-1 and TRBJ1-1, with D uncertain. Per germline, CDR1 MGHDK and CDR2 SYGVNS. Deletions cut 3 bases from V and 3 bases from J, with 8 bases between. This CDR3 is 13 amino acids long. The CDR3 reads CASSEKRDTEAFF. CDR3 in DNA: TGTGCCAGCAGTGAGAAGAGGGACACTGAAGCTTTCTTT. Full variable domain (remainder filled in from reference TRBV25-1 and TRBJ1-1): EADIYQTPRYLVIGTGKKITLECSQTMGHDKMYWYQQDPGMELHLIHYSYGVNSTEKGDLSSESTVSRIRTEHFPLTLESARPSHTSQYLCASSEKRDTEAFFGQGTRLTVV.

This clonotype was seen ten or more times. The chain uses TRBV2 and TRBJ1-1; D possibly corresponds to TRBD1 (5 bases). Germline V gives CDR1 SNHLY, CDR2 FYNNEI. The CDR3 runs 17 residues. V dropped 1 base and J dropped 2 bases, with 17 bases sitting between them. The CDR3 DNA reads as TGTGCCAGCAGTGAAGGGTTACGTCGGGGACCCAACACTGAAGCTTTCTTT. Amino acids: CASSEGLRRGPNTEAFF.

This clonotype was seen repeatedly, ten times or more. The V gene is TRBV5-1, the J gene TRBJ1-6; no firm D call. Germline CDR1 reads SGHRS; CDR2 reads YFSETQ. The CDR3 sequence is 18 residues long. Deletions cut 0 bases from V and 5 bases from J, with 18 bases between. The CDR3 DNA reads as TGCGCCAGCAGCTTGGTCCTCCTCGGGCCAGGCAATAATTCACCCCTCCACTTT. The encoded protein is CASSLVLLGPGNNSPLHF.

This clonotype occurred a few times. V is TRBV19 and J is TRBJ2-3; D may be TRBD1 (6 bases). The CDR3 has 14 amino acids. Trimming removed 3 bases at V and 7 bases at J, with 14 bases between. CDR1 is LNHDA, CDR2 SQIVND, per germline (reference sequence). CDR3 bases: TGTGCCAGTAGTATTAGGACAGAATATCATACGCAGTATTTT. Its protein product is CASSIRTEYHTQYF.

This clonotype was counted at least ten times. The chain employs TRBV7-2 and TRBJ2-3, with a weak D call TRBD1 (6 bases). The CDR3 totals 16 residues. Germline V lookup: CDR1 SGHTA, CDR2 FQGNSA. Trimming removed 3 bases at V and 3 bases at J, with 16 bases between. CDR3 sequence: CASSFRRPGETDTQYF. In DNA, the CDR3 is TGTGCCAGCAGCTTCAGGAGGCCAGGGGAAACAGATACGCAGTATTTT.

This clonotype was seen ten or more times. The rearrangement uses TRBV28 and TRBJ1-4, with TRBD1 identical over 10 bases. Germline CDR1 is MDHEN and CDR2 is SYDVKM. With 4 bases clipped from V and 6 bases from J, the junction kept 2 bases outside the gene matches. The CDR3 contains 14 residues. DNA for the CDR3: TGTGCCAGCAGTTGGACAGGGGGGGATGAAAAACTGTTTTTT. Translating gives CASSWTGGDEKLFF.

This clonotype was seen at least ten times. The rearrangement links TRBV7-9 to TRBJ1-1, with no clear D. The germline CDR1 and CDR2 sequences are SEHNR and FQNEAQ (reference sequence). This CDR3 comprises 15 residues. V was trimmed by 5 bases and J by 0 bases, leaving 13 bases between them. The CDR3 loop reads CASSPLSRMNTEAFF. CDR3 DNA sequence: TGTGCCAGCAGCCCCCTTTCGAGAATGAACACTGAAGCTTTCTTT.

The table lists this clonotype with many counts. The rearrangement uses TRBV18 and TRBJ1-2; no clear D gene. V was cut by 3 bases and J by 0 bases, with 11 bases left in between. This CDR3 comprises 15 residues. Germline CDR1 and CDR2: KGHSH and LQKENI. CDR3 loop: CASSPIQTSNYGYTF. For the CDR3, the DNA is TGTGCCAGCTCACCTATACAAACCTCTAACTATGGCTACACCTTC.

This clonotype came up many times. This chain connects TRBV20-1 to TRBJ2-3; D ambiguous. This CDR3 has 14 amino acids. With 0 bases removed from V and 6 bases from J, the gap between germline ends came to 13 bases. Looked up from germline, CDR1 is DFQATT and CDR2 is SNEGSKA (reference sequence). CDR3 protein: CSARDWLVEDTQYF. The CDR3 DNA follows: TGCAGTGCTAGAGATTGGCTAGTTGAGGATACGCAGTATTTT.

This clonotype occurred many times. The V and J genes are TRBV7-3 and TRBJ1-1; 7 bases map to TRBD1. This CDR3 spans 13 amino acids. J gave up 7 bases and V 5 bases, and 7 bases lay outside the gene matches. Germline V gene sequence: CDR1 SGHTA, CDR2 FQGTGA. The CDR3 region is CASSGNRGGEAFF. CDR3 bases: TGTGCCAGCAGCGGGAACAGGGGTGGTGAAGCTTTCTTT.

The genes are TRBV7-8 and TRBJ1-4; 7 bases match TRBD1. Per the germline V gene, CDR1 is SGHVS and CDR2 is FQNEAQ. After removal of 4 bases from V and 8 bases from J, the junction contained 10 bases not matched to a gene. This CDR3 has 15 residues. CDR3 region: CASSSQTGAGEKLFF. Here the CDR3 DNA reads TGTGCCAGCAGCTCTCAAACAGGGGCGGGGGAAAAACTGTTTTTT.

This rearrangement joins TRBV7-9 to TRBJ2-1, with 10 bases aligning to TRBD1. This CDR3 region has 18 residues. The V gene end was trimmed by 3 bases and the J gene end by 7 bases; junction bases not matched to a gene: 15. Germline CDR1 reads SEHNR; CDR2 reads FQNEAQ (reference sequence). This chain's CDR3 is CASSFQGATGGRGNEQFF. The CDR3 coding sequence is TGTGCCAGCAGCTTCCAGGGGGCGACAGGGGGCAGGGGGAATGAGCAGTTCTTC.

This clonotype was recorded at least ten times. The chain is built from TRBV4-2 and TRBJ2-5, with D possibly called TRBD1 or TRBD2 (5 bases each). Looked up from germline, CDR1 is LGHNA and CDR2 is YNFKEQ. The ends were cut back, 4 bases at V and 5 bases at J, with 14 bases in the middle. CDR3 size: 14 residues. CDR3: CASSLGETGETQYF. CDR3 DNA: TGTGCCAGCAGCCTGGGGGAAACCGGGGAGACCCAGTACTTC.

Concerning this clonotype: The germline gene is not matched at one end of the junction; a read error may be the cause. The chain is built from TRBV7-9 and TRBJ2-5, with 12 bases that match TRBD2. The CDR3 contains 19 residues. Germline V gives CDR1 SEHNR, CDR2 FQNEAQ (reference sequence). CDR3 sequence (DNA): TGTGCCAGCAGCTCGATCCCGACTAGCGGGGGCCGGTACCAAGAGGCCCAGTACTTC. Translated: CASSSIPTSGGRYQEAQYF.

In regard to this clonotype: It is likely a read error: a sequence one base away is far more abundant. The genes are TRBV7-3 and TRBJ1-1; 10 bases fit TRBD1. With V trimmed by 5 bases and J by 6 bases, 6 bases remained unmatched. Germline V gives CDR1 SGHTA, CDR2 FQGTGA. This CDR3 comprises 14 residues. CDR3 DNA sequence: TGTGCCAGCAGCCGGGACAGGGGAATCCCTGAAGCTTTCTTT. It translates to CASSRDRGIPEAFF.

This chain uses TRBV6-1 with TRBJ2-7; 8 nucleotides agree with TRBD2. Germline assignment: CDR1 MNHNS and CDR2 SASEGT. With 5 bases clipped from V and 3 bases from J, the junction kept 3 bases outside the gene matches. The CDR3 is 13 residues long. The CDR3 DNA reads TGTGCCAGCAGTAGGACTAGCATCTACGAGCAGTACTTC. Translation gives CASSRTSIYEQYF.

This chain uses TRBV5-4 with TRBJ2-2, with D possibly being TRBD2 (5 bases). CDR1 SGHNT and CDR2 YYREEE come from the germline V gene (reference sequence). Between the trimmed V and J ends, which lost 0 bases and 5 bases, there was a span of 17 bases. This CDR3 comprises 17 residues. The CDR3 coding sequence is TGTGCCAGCAGCTTGGCCGGGTCACTCAGAGGGACCGGGGAGCTGTTTTTT. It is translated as CASSLAGSLRGTGELFF.

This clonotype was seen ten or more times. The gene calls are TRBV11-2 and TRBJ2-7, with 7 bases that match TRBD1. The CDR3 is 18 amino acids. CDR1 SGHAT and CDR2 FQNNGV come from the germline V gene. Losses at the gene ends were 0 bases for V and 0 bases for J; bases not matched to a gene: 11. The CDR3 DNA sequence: TGTGCCAGCAGCTTAGAATTACCCGGACAGGCAAGCTCCTACGAGCAGTACTTC. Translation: CASSLELPGQASSYEQYF. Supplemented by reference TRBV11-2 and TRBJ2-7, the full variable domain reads EAGVAQSPRYKIIEKRQSVAFWCNPISGHATLYWYQQILGQGPKLLIQFQNNGVVDDSQLPKDRFSAERLKGVDSTLKIQPAKLEDSAVYLCASSLELPGQASSYEQYFGPGTRLTVT.

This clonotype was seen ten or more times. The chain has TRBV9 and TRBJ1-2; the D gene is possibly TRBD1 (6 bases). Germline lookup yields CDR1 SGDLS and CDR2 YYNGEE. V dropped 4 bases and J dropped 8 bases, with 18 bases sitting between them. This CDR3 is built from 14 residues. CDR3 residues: CASSPRRGGQGYTF. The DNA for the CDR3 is TGTGCCAGCAGCCCAAGGAGGGGGGGGCAGGGCTACACCTTC.

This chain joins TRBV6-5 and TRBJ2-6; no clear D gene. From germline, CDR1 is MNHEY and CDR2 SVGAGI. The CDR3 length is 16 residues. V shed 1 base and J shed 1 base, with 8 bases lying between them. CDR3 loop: CASSYYLTSGANVLTF. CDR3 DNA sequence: TGTGCCAGCAGTTACTACTTAACGTCTGGGGCCAACGTCCTGACTTTC.

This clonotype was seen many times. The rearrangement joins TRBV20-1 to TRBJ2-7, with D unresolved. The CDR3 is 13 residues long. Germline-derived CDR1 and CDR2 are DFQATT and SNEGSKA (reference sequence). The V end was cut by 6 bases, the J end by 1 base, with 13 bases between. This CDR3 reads CSAPSRRSYEQYF. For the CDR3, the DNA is TGCAGTGCCCCCTCCAGACGGTCCTACGAGCAGTACTTC.